The next 5 T cell receptor beta chains were all read from a single sample in a study of CD8 T cells in Susac syndrome (dated by TCRdb to the late 2010s). Libraries were built with the immunoSEQ multiplex PCR assay. RNA was extracted using the RNeasy kit, and about 0.5 to 1 ug of the RNA was reverse transcribed with random hexamers. TCRdb itself trimmed the public reads at Q25 with fastp, ran MiXCR and retained productive beta chains. Identical CDR3 protein sequences are pooled into one entry, listed with their most common genes and DNA. This sample holds 65,000 to 80,000 distinct CDR3 sequences; roughly nine tenths were observed only once. Clones ranked in the top ten supply under 0.65% of the sample. Input material: CD8+ T cells from PBMCs. These receptors all come from a human donor with multiple sclerosis.

V usage is TRBV4-1 and J usage is TRBJ2-3; tentatively, D is TRBD2 (5 bases). This CDR3 comprises 15 residues. Germline CDR1 and CDR2: MGHRA and YSYEKL. V lost 3 bases, J lost 4 bases, and 14 bases lay in between. The CDR3 here is CASSQDPGIPDTQYF. CDR3 nucleotide sequence: TGCGCCAGCAGCCAGGACCCGGGGATCCCAGATACGCAGTATTTT.

This clonotype appeared once. The chain joins TRBV29-1 to TRBJ2-1; 10 bases align to TRBD2. CDR3 length: 13 amino acids. Germline values: CDR1 SQVTM, CDR2 ANQGSEA. V dropped 6 bases and J dropped 3; count of bases not matched to a gene: 2. Written as DNA, the CDR3 is TGCAGCGTCCTAGCGGGAGTCTACAATGAGCAGTTCTTC. This codes for CSVLAGVYNEQFF.

V usage is TRBV27 and J usage is TRBJ1-2; 9 bases line up with TRBD1. The CDR3 consists of 16 residues. The germline CDR1 and CDR2 sequences are MNHEY and SMNVEV (reference sequence). The V segment lost 5 bases and the J segment 1 base; nucleotides outside the gene matches: 8. CDR3 loop: CASSPDRGRVNYGYTF. Here the CDR3 DNA reads TGTGCCAGCAGTCCGGACAGGGGTAGGGTTAACTATGGCTACACCTTC.

J is TRBJ2-1 and V is TRBV4-1; D call uncertain. The V and J ends lost 4 bases and 5 bases respectively, with 12 bases between them. Germline loops: CDR1 MGHRA, CDR2 YSYEKL. The CDR3 covers 14 residues. The CDR3 DNA reads as TGCGCCAGCAGCCTAGCCGTGGCCAACAATGAGCAGTTCTTC. Encoded protein: CASSLAVANNEQFF.

The chain carries TRBV29-1 and TRBJ2-1; D remains unclear. The CDR3 is 13 residues long. In germline, CDR1 is SQVTM, CDR2 ANQGSEA. The germline V and J ends were trimmed by 6 bases and 3 bases, with 12 bases remaining between them. DNA for the CDR3: TGCAGCGTCGTAACAGTTAACTACAATGAGCAGTTCTTC. The encoded protein is CSVVTVNYNEQFF.